The 17 T cell receptor beta chains presented below share a single source sample, sequenced in a study of T cell responses to AZD1222 COVID-19 vaccine. Method: immunoSEQ multiplex PCR; TCRdb's copy keeps in-frame clones and lacks some. The sample lists 150,000 or so clones; about nine tenths were seen once. The sample in question was peripheral blood, obtained 28 days after the second AZD1222 dose. The source of these receptors is an adult who received the AZD1222 COVID-19 vaccine.

The chain carries TRBV7-9 and TRBJ1-1, with unresolved D. The CDR3 sequence is 15 residues long. Per germline, CDR1 SEHNR and CDR2 FQNEAQ (reference sequence). The ends were cut back, 5 bases at V and 4 bases at J, with 17 bases in the middle. The CDR3 nucleotides read TGTGCCAGCAGCAATAAATTGGGGAGTCCCACTGAAGCTTTCTTT. Protein sequence: CASSNKLGSPTEAFF.

This chain connects TRBV5-1 to TRBJ2-1, with D tentatively TRBD1 (6 bases). CDR1 and CDR2 (germline): SGHRS, YFSETQ. The CDR3 contains 14 residues. V was clipped by 4 bases and J by 1 base, with 9 bases between them. This chain's CDR3 is CASSTGQSYNEQFF. The CDR3 DNA reads TGCGCCAGCAGCACCGGACAGTCCTACAATGAGCAGTTCTTC.

The chain employs TRBV15 and TRBJ1-5; D call uncertain. The CDR3 loop spans 15 amino acids. Germline-derived CDR1 and CDR2 are LNHNV and YYDKDF (reference sequence). V dropped 3 bases and J dropped 7 bases, with 16 bases sitting between them. DNA for the CDR3: TGTGCCACCAGCAGGGAGAGGGAGGGCCGGCAGCCCCAGCATTTT. This gives the protein CATSREREGRQPQHF.

J is TRBJ2-5 and V is TRBV5-1; TRBD2 might be the D (6 bases). CDR1 and CDR2 (germline): SGHRS, YFSETQ. V was clipped by 4 bases and J by 5 bases, with 18 bases between them. This CDR3 spans 15 amino acids. DNA of the CDR3: TGCGCCAGCAGCCCGATCCGGGACTCTGGGGAGACCCAGTACTTC. It codes for CASSPIRDSGETQYF.

Points on this clone: The sample has other DNA sequences that encode this CDR3 too. The rearrangement uses TRBV4-3 and TRBJ1-1; D remains unclear. Trimming stripped 0 bases from V and 5 bases from J, with 10 bases between. Germline CDR1 and CDR2: LGHNA and YSLEER. The CDR3 has 14 amino acids. The CDR3 region is CASSQDHRGTEAFF. In DNA, the CDR3 is TGCGCCAGCAGCCAAGATCATCGAGGTACTGAAGCTTTCTTT.

J is TRBJ1-5 and V is TRBV30, with D tentatively TRBD1 (5 bases). The CDR3 covers 15 residues. Germline CDR1 and CDR2: GTSNPN and SVGIG (reference sequence). Deletions cut 3 bases from V and 1 base from J, with 13 bases between. The CDR3 spells CAWSGQGGSNQPQHF. The CDR3 DNA is TGTGCCTGGAGCGGTCAGGGAGGGAGCAATCAGCCCCAGCATTTT. Complete variable domain (other parts from reference TRBV30 and TRBJ1-5): SQTIHQWPATLVQPVGSPLSLECTVEGTSNPNLYWYRQAAGRGLQLLFYSVGIGQISSEVPQNLSASRPQDRQFILSSKKLLLSDSGFYLCAWSGQGGSNQPQHFGDGTRLSIL.

This rearrangement joins TRBV30 to TRBJ2-5; 12 nucleotides align to TRBD2. Germline V gene sequence: CDR1 GTSNPN, CDR2 SVGIG (reference sequence). Losses at the gene ends were 1 base for V and 4 bases for J; bases not matched to a gene: 16. CDR3 size: 19 residues. CDR3: CAWSDAFRLAGGMAETQYF. The CDR3 DNA follows: TGTGCCTGGAGTGATGCCTTCAGGCTAGCGGGAGGGATGGCAGAGACCCAGTACTTC.

This chain joins TRBV7-9 and TRBJ2-7; TRBD2 matches at 7 bases. V dropped 2 bases and J dropped 7; count of bases not matched to a gene: 5. Looked up from germline, CDR1 is SEHNR and CDR2 is FQNEAQ (reference sequence). The CDR3 is made up of 13 amino acids. CDR3 sequence: CASSLSGRGEQYF. CDR3 sequence (DNA): TGTGCCAGCAGCTTATCGGGGAGGGGAGAGCAGTACTTC.

The chain couples TRBV3-1 (or the pseudogene TRBV3-2) to TRBJ1-2; TRBD1 is a possible D gene (5 bases). The CDR3 is 16 residues long. The V and J ends lost 1 base and 8 bases respectively, with 20 bases between them. CDR1 and CDR2 (germline): LGHDT, YNNKEL (reference sequence). The CDR3 is CASSQVGGVAPIGYTF. For the CDR3, the DNA is TGTGCCAGCAGCCAAGTGGGAGGGGTTGCCCCTATAGGCTACACCTTC.

This clone was observed once. The rearrangement joins TRBV11-2 to TRBJ2-6; no clear D. V was shortened by 5 bases and J by 4 bases, with 18 bases between the two germline ends. The CDR3 loop spans 17 amino acids. Germline values: CDR1 SGHAT, CDR2 FQNNGV. CDR3 nucleotides: TGTGCCAGCAGCCCCTGGACCGTTGCAATCGGGGCCAACGTCCTGACTTTC. This sequence encodes CASSPWTVAIGANVLTF.

This clone came up once. The genes are TRBV11-2 and TRBJ2-3, with D maybe TRBD2 (7 bases). The CDR3 extends over 17 amino acids. From germline, CDR1 is SGHAT and CDR2 FQNNGV. Trimming took off 1 base at V and 6 bases at J, with 20 bases between the two ends. CDR3: CASSLGRTVRGADTQYF. The DNA for the CDR3 is TGTGCCAGCAGCTTAGGACGGACAGTTCGGGGGGCGGATACGCAGTATTTT. The full variable domain, rest sourced from reference TRBV11-2 and TRBJ2-3, is EAGVAQSPRYKIIEKRQSVAFWCNPISGHATLYWYQQILGQGPKLLIQFQNNGVVDDSQLPKDRFSAERLKGVDSTLKIQPAKLEDSAVYLCASSLGRTVRGADTQYFGPGTRLTVL.

The chain joins TRBV3-1 (or the pseudogene TRBV3-2) to TRBJ1-3; the D gene is possibly TRBD1 (5 bases). The CDR3 runs to 14 residues. Germline lookup yields CDR1 LGHDT and CDR2 YNNKEL (reference sequence). Trimming stripped 3 bases from V and 0 bases from J, with 6 bases between. CDR3 DNA sequence: TGTGCCAGCAGCCAGGGGGTCTCTGGAAACACCATATATTTT. Protein sequence: CASSQGVSGNTIYF.

The table lists this clone with a count of one. V gene TRBV5-1 combines with J gene TRBJ2-7; possible D gene TRBD1, 6 bases. Trimming cost V 0 bases and J 4 bases, with 8 bases left between them. Germline V gene sequence: CDR1 SGHRS, CDR2 YFSETQ. CDR3 length equals 13 residues. CDR3 coding DNA: TGCGCCAGCAGCTTGGACAGGGAGTACGAGCAGTACTTC. This sequence encodes CASSLDREYEQYF. The entire variable domain, with the rest obtained from reference TRBV5-1 and TRBJ2-7, is as follows: KAGVTQTPRYLIKTRGQQVTLSCSPISGHRSVSWYQQTPGQGLQFLFEYFSETQRNKGNFPGRFSGRQFSNSRSEMNVSTLELGDSALYLCASSLDREYEQYFGPGTRLTVT.

The rearrangement uses TRBV4-2 and TRBJ2-3; 7 positions match TRBD2. Losses at the gene ends were 1 base for V and 0 bases for J; bases not matched to a gene: 10. The germline gives CDR1 LGHNA, CDR2 YNFKEQ. The CDR3 runs to 18 residues. The CDR3 sequence is CASSQGAWGGSSTDTQYF. CDR3 nucleotide sequence: TGTGCCAGCAGCCAAGGTGCCTGGGGGGGTTCTAGCACAGATACGCAGTATTTT.

V and J are TRBV2 and TRBJ1-4; D unresolved. CDR3 size: 14 residues. Germline V gives CDR1 SNHLY, CDR2 FYNNEI. V was cut by 7 bases and J by 0 bases, with 9 bases left in between. The CDR3 loop reads CASKLLTTNEKLFF. CDR3 DNA: TGTGCCAGCAAGTTACTGACAACTAATGAAAAACTGTTTTTT.

V is TRBV19 and J is TRBJ2-2; D is possibly TRBD1 (5 bases). The V end lost 4 bases, the J end lost 4 bases, and 10 bases lay between the germline ends. The CDR3 spans 14 residues. The germline CDR1 and CDR2 sequences are LNHDA and SQIVND (reference sequence). CDR3 in amino acids: CASSTRQSTGELFF. DNA for the CDR3: TGTGCCAGTAGTACCAGACAGAGCACCGGGGAGCTGTTTTTT.

The chain has TRBV29-1 and TRBJ2-7; D gene ambiguous. Trimming left V 6 bases short and J 3 bases short, with 18 bases between. CDR3 length: 14 residues. Germline V gives CDR1 SQVTM, CDR2 ANQGSEA. DNA for the CDR3: TGCAGCGTGGAAAAGGGTTCCCCCAACTACGAGCAGTACTTC. Translation gives CSVEKGSPNYEQYF.